The 26 T cell receptor beta chains below come from one sample, sequenced in a study of blood T cell repertoires in COVID-19. Repertoires were generated with immunoSEQ multiplex PCR, while TCRdb's copy carries only in-frame clones and drops some. Among about 74,000 clones, around nine tenths were seen once, and the ten largest hold 1.4% to 1.5%. The source material was peripheral blood. The source of these receptors is a man aged 50-59 years with acute or convalescent COVID-19.

This chain joins TRBV2 and TRBJ1-5, with unresolved D. The V end was cut by 6 bases, the J end by 7 bases, with 16 bases between. CDR1 is SNHLY, CDR2 FYNNEI, per germline. The CDR3 runs to 14 residues. CDR3: CASSPPDETQPQHF. The CDR3 nucleotides are TGTGCCAGCAGCCCCCCCGACGAGACACAGCCCCAGCATTTT.

The V gene is TRBV20-1, the J gene TRBJ2-7; 9 positions match TRBD2. The germline CDR1 and CDR2 sequences are DFQATT and SNEGSKA (reference sequence). The trim removed 3 bases at V and 6 bases at J, leaving 6 bases unmatched. The CDR3 extends over 13 amino acids. CDR3 amino acids: CSASVAGGSEQYF. Written as DNA, the CDR3 is TGCAGTGCTAGTGTCGCGGGAGGGTCCGAGCAGTACTTC.

J is TRBJ1-6 and V is TRBV4-2; tentative D call: TRBD1 (5 bases). In germline, CDR1 is LGHNA, CDR2 YNFKEQ. The CDR3 has 16 amino acids. V lost 5 bases and J 5 bases, leaving 16 bases between the germline ends. The CDR3 loop is CASSSTAGRNNSPLHF. The CDR3 region has the DNA TGTGCCAGCAGCTCAACAGCGGGACGGAATAATTCACCCCTCCACTTT.

The chain joins TRBV6-1 to TRBJ2-7; TRBD2 might be the D (5 bases). V shed 1 base and J shed 9 bases, with 13 bases lying between them. There are 13 residues in the CDR3. Per germline, CDR1 MNHNS and CDR2 SASEGT. CDR3 in amino acids: CASSEVPAGGQYV. The DNA for the CDR3 is TGTGCCAGCAGTGAAGTGCCGGCCGGAGGGCAGTACGTC.

This chain connects TRBV6-1 to TRBJ2-3, with D tentatively TRBD2 (5 bases). The germline V gene encodes CDR1 MNHNS and CDR2 SASEGT. V was pared by 3 bases and J by 7 bases, with 17 bases between. The CDR3 length is 15 residues. The CDR3 DNA sequence: TGTGCCAGCAGTGACCGCTCGAGGGATTCTTATACGCAGTATTTT. This sequence encodes CASSDRSRDSYTQYF.

The rearrangement joins TRBV6-2 or TRBV6-3 to TRBJ1-2, with TRBD1 matching 7 bases. Germline V gene lookup returns CDR1 MNHEY and CDR2 SVGEGT. The CDR3 covers 15 residues. Trimming removed 4 bases from V and 1 base from J; junction bases left unmatched: 6. The CDR3 loop is CASSSEGAVNYGYTF. The CDR3 DNA reads TGTGCCAGCAGTTCGGAGGGGGCGGTTAACTATGGCTACACCTTC.

The chain is built from TRBV10-2 and TRBJ2-2; 7 bases are shared with TRBD2. V lost 2 bases, J lost 6 bases, and 6 bases stayed unmatched. This CDR3 comprises 15 residues. Per the germline V gene, CDR1 is WSHSY and CDR2 is SAAADI. This CDR3 reads CASSETLAVPGELFF. CDR3 DNA sequence: TGCGCCAGCAGTGAGACGCTAGCGGTCCCCGGGGAGCTGTTTTTT.

The V and J genes are TRBV18 and TRBJ2-6; D is perhaps TRBD2 (5 bases). V dropped 3 bases and J dropped 3 bases, with 9 bases sitting between them. The CDR3 runs to 15 residues. Germline CDR1 KGHSH, CDR2 LQKENI. The CDR3 DNA reads TGTGCCAGCTCACCCCCGGCGGGTGGGGCCAACGTCCTGACTTTC. Its protein product is CASSPPAGGANVLTF.

The rearrangement uses TRBV2 and TRBJ1-2; 9 positions match TRBD1. The V segment lost 9 bases and the J segment 2 bases; nucleotides outside the gene matches: 7. The germline V gene has CDR1 SNHLY and CDR2 FYNNEI. CDR3 length: 14 residues. DNA of the CDR3: TGTGCCAGGTTGGGACAGGGTGTCAACTATGGCTACACCTTC. Amino acids: CARLGQGVNYGYTF.

The V call is TRBV18, the J call TRBJ1-4, with TRBD1 matching 7 bases. The CDR3 extends over 15 amino acids. The J segment lost 6 bases and the V segment lost 4 bases, leaving 8 bases of the junction unmatched. Germline CDR1 KGHSH, CDR2 LQKENI. The CDR3 DNA is TGTGCCAGCTCACGAGGCGGAGGGGGCGATGAAAAACTGTTTTTT. Its translation: CASSRGGGGDEKLFF.

This rearrangement joins TRBV27 to TRBJ1-2, with 7 positions matching TRBD1. With V trimmed by 6 bases and J by 3 bases, 10 bases remained unmatched. The CDR3 covers 15 residues. Germline lookup yields CDR1 MNHEY and CDR2 SMNVEV (reference sequence). CDR3 amino acids: CASSPKGGKYYGYTF. CDR3 coding DNA: TGTGCCAGCAGCCCGAAAGGGGGCAAATACTATGGCTACACCTTC.

This chain links TRBV27 with TRBJ2-5, with 8 positions matching TRBD2. V shed 5 bases, J shed 5 bases, and the junction held 7 bases outside the gene matches. The CDR3 has 14 amino acids. Germline V CDR1 and CDR2: MNHEY, SMNVEV (reference sequence). The CDR3 loop reads CASSPGAGVETQYF. In nucleotides, the CDR3 is TGTGCCAGCAGTCCGGGAGCGGGAGTTGAGACCCAGTACTTC.

A word on this clone: Other nucleotide sequences in the sample specify the same CDR3. The chain has TRBV30 and TRBJ1-1, with D hard to call. Per germline, CDR1 GTSNPN and CDR2 SVGIG (reference sequence). The V gene lost 5 bases and the J gene lost 4 bases, with 8 bases spanning the gap. The CDR3 consists of 11 residues. In nucleotides, the CDR3 is TGTGCCTGGGCCCGGGGCACTGAAGCTTTCTTT. Residues: CAWARGTEAFF.

The CDR3 DNA sequence: TGCGCCAGCAGCAAAAGACAGGGGATGAACACTGAAGCTTTCTTT. It translates to CASSKRQGMNTEAFF. V usage is TRBV5-1 and J usage is TRBJ1-1; 8 bases are shared with TRBD1. The CDR3 extends over 15 amino acids. Germline CDR1 is SGHRS and CDR2 is YFSETQ. V was pared by 4 bases and J by 0 bases, with 5 bases of the junction left unmatched.

This clone came up once. The chain couples TRBV7-2 to TRBJ2-3; 10 positions agree with TRBD2. Germline trimming cut 2 bases from V and 4 bases from J; bases unmatched to any gene: 9. Germline-derived CDR1 and CDR2 are SGHTA and FQGNSA. The CDR3 has 17 amino acids. CDR3 in amino acids: CASSLLSSGSLADTQYF. The CDR3 DNA sequence: TGTGCCAGCAGCTTATTGTCTAGCGGGAGTCTTGCAGATACGCAGTATTTT.

The rearrangement joins TRBV18 to TRBJ1-4; 10 bases are a match to TRBD1. Germline lookup yields CDR1 KGHSH and CDR2 LQKENI. The V and J ends lost 1 base and 2 bases, in that order; junction bases with no gene match: 1. The length of the CDR3 is 16 residues. CDR3 loop: CASSPQDRGTNEKLFF. CDR3 sequence (DNA): TGTGCCAGCTCACCACAGGACAGGGGGACTAATGAAAAACTGTTTTTT.

This clone was counted once. The chain joins TRBV4-2 to TRBJ2-3; D unclear. Germline-derived CDR1 and CDR2 are LGHNA and YNFKEQ. Trimming removed 0 bases from V and 5 bases from J, with 9 bases in between. The CDR3 has 14 residues. Written as DNA, the CDR3 is TGTGCCAGCAGCCAAGAACCCCGAGTAGATACGCAGTATTTT. It encodes CASSQEPRVDTQYF.

The chain recombines TRBV3-1 (or the pseudogene TRBV3-2) with TRBJ2-7; 8 nucleotides line up with TRBD2. After removal of 4 bases from V and 7 bases from J, the junction contained 9 bases not matched to a gene. The CDR3 runs to 14 residues. The germline V gene encodes CDR1 LGHDT and CDR2 YNNKEL (reference sequence). CDR3 nucleotides: TGTGCCAGCAGCCCTCGGGGGGGTGGGGCTGAGCAGTACTTC. Its protein is CASSPRGGGAEQYF.

The chain couples TRBV4-1 to TRBJ1-1; tentatively, D is TRBD1 (6 bases). Germline V CDR1 and CDR2: MGHRA, YSYEKL. The germline V and J ends were trimmed by 0 bases and 2 bases, with 13 bases remaining between them. This CDR3 has 16 residues. The CDR3 here is CASSQEAAGANTEAFF. CDR3 DNA: TGCGCCAGCAGCCAAGAGGCGGCAGGGGCCAACACTGAAGCTTTCTTT.

The chain couples TRBV15 to TRBJ1-3; D is undetermined. V was shortened by 0 bases and J by 0 bases, with 6 bases between the two germline ends. The CDR3 is 15 amino acids. The germline gives CDR1 LNHNV, CDR2 YYDKDF (reference sequence). CDR3 protein: CATSRDTSSGNTIYF. In nucleotides, the CDR3 is TGTGCCACCAGCAGAGACACTAGCTCTGGAAACACCATATATTTT.

The J gene is TRBJ1-1, the V gene TRBV7-3; D not resolved. Trimming removed 0 bases from V and 0 bases from J, with 2 bases in between. This CDR3 spans 13 amino acids. Germline V lookup: CDR1 SGHTA, CDR2 FQGTGA. The CDR3 nucleotides are TGTGCCAGCAGCTTAACTATGAACACTGAAGCTTTCTTT. It yields the protein CASSLTMNTEAFF.

The rearrangement links TRBV9 to TRBJ2-6; D gene ambiguous. This CDR3 region has 15 residues. Germline-derived CDR1 and CDR2 are SGDLS and YYNGEE. V lost 4 bases and J 1 base, leaving 9 bases between the germline ends. CDR3 in DNA: TGTGCCAGCAGCCCCGGTGGTTCTGGGGCCAACGTCCTGACTTTC. This sequence encodes CASSPGGSGANVLTF.

The rearrangement uses TRBV24-1 and TRBJ2-1; 11 nucleotides align to TRBD2. This CDR3 has 17 residues. Germline V gives CDR1 KGHDR, CDR2 SFDVKD. Losses at the gene ends were 4 bases for V and 10 bases for J; bases not matched to a gene: 14. This CDR3 is CATSDPRGSGGAREQFF. As DNA, the CDR3 is TGTGCCACCAGTGACCCGAGGGGTAGCGGGGGGGCCAGGGAGCAGTTCTTC.

The rearrangement joins TRBV5-4 to TRBJ2-1; D is unresolved. The CDR3 runs to 13 residues. V lost 7 bases to trimming and J lost 2 bases, with 10 bases between them. Germline V gene sequence: CDR1 SGHNT, CDR2 YYREEE (reference sequence). In DNA form, the CDR3 reads TGTGCCAGCGGCATTGAAGCCTACAATGAGCAGTTCTTC. It codes for CASGIEAYNEQFF. Supplemented by reference TRBV5-4 and TRBJ2-1, the full variable domain reads ETGVTQSPTHLIKTRGQQVTLRCSSQSGHNTVSWYQQALGQGPQFIFQYYREEENGRGNFPPRFSGLQFPNYSSELNVNALELDDSALYLCASGIEAYNEQFFGPGTRLTVL.

This clone showed up just once. The chain carries TRBV11-2 and TRBJ1-6, with D tentatively TRBD1 (5 bases). The V end lost 5 bases, the J end lost 7 bases, and 18 bases lay between the germline ends. The CDR3 runs 16 residues. Germline V gives CDR1 SGHAT, CDR2 FQNNGV. CDR3 in DNA: TGTGCCAGCAGCCCCGCAAGGGGCTACCAAAATTCACCCCTCCACTTT. Its protein product is CASSPARGYQNSPLHF.

This chain connects TRBV18 to TRBJ2-5; TRBD2 might be the D (6 bases). Between the trimmed V and J ends, which lost 8 bases and 5 bases, there was a span of 15 bases. The CDR3 is 13 residues long. Looked up from germline, CDR1 is KGHSH and CDR2 is LQKENI. The chain's CDR3 is CASPRTREETQYF. Written as DNA, the CDR3 is TGTGCCAGCCCGAGGACCCGGGAGGAGACCCAGTACTTC.